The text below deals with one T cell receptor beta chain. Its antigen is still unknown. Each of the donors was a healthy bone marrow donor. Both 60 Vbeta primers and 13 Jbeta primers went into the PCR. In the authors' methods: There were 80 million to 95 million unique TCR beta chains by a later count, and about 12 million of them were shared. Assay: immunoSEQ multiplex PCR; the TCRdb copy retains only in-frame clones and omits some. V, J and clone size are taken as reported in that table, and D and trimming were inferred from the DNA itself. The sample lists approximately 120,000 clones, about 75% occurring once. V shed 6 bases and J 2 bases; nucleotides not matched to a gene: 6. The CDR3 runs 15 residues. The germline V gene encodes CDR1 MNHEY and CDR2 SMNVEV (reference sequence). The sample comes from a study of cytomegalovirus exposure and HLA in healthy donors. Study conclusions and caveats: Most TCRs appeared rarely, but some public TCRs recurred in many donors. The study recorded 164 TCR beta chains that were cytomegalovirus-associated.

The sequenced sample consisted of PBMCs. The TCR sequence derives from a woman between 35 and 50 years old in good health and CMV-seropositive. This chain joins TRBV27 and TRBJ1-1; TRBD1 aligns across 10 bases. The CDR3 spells CASSFRTGGNTEAFF. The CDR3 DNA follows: TGTGCCAGCAGCTTTCGGACAGGGGGTAACACTGAAGCTTTCTTT.